Below are 8 T cell receptor beta chains sequenced from a single sample in a study of blood T cells in healthy people across ages. Using a J-beta primer mix together with a sample-barcoded 5' primer, a second PCR was run for roughly 7 to 11 cycles. TCRdb reprocessed the 5' RACE reads via MiXCR and lists one record per CDR3 protein. The sample lists more than 450,000 distinct CDR3 sequences; about 26% were seen once. Another study also made use of these data, one on T cells of mothers and their children.

The sequencing sample was made of blood. The receptor set was obtained from a boy younger than 10 in good health.

V is TRBV5-1 and J is TRBJ2-2; 10 bases are a match to TRBD2. The germline V gene encodes CDR1 SGHRS and CDR2 YFSETQ. The CDR3 length is 17 residues. The V and J ends lost 4 bases and 5 bases, in that order; junction bases with no gene match: 11. CDR3: CASSQKPAGGQTGELFF. The CDR3 DNA sequence: TGCGCCAGCAGCCAGAAACCAGCGGGGGGGCAAACCGGGGAGCTGTTTTTT.

This clonotype was counted only a few times. The rearrangement joins TRBV5-5 to TRBJ2-2; D call uncertain. CDR1 and CDR2 (germline): SGHKS, YYEKEE (reference sequence). V lost 0 bases and J 13 bases, leaving 4 bases between the germline ends. There are 10 residues in the CDR3. The DNA of the CDR3 is TGTGCCAGCAGCTTGGGCCGGCTGTTTTTT. It is translated as CASSLGRLFF.

The rearrangement links TRBV6-5 to TRBJ2-7; D might be TRBD1 (5 bases). This CDR3 region has 11 residues. Looked up from germline, CDR1 is MNHEY and CDR2 is SVGAGI. Trimming took off 6 bases at V and 7 bases at J, with 10 bases between the two ends. In DNA form, the CDR3 reads TGTGCCAGCAGGGACCGACAGGAGCAGTACTTC. Protein product: CASRDRQEQYF.

This clonotype came up a few times. This chain connects TRBV5-1 to TRBJ1-6; 7 nucleotides line up with TRBD1. Germline V lookup: CDR1 SGHRS, CDR2 YFSETQ. Trimming cost V 3 bases and J 7 bases; bases outside gene matches: 10. The CDR3 is made up of 16 amino acids. Here the CDR3 reads CASSSKGTVNNSPLHF. Written as DNA, the CDR3 is TGCGCCAGCAGCTCGAAAGGGACAGTTAACAATTCACCCCTCCACTTT. Together with reference TRBV5-1 and TRBJ1-6, the CDR3 gives the full variable domain: KAGVTQTPRYLIKTRGQQVTLSCSPISGHRSVSWYQQTPGQGLQFLFEYFSETQRNKGNFPGRFSGRQFSNSRSEMNVSTLELGDSALYLCASSSKGTVNNSPLHFGNGTRLTVT.

This clonotype was counted only a few times. V is TRBV3-1 and J is TRBJ2-3; no reliable D call. With 7 bases removed from V and 4 bases from J, the gap between germline ends came to 18 bases. This CDR3 is built from 15 residues. Germline CDR1 and CDR2: LGHDT and YNNKEL (reference sequence). CDR3 nucleotide sequence: TGTGCCAGCAAAGACCTGAGGTCCCGGTCAGATACGCAGTATTTT. It yields the protein CASKDLRSRSDTQYF.

V is TRBV5-5 and J is TRBJ2-4; D remains unclear. Germline V gives CDR1 SGHKS, CDR2 YYEKEE (reference sequence). The CDR3 totals 17 residues. V was shortened by 0 bases and J by 9 bases, with 22 bases between the two germline ends. This chain's CDR3 is CASSLAPGLTVQGIQYF. CDR3 in DNA: TGTGCCAGCAGCTTGGCACCGGGTTTAACGGTCCAAGGCATTCAGTACTTC. Full variable domain (rest looked up from reference TRBV5-5 and TRBJ2-4): DAGVTQSPTHLIKTRGQQVTLRCSPISGHKSVSWYQQVLGQGPQFIFQYYEKEERGRGNFPDRFSARQFPNYSSELNVNALLLGDSALYLCASSLAPGLTVQGIQYFGAGTRLSVL.

This clonotype was counted between two and nine times. The V gene is TRBV6-2 or TRBV6-3, the J gene TRBJ2-3; 8 nucleotides align to TRBD2. This CDR3 region has 14 residues. Germline V gives CDR1 MNHEY, CDR2 SVGEGT. After removal of 7 bases from V and 2 bases from J, the junction contained 5 bases not matched to a gene. CDR3 in amino acids: CASTRGLDTDTQYF. The CDR3 DNA follows: TGTGCCAGCACCAGGGGACTAGACACAGATACGCAGTATTTT.

To note about this clonotype: At one end, the junction sequence differs from germline, possibly due to a read error. The chain joins TRBV5-1 to TRBJ2-5; D is ambiguous. Germline-derived CDR1 and CDR2 are SGHRS and YFSETQ. The CDR3 loop spans 11 amino acids. CDR3 sequence: CASSDVETQDF. In DNA, the CDR3 is TGCGCCAGCAGCGACGTGGAGACCCAGGACTTC.